The 18 T cell receptor beta chains listed next were all sequenced from one sample in a study of T cells in women clearing cervical HPV infection. Repertoires were generated with immunoSEQ multiplex PCR, while TCRdb's copy carries only in-frame clones and drops some. The repertoire shows some 40,000 clones; the top ten hold 0.95% to 1.5%. Sequencing was carried out using blood buffy coat. These receptors were obtained from a woman between 18 and 70 years old with a cervical HPV16 infection that either progressed to CIN3+ or cleared (not recorded which).

As to this clone: The read finishes 3 residues shy of the CDR3 end, and the germline J gene is used to complete it. This chain links TRBV5-1 with TRBJ2-3, with 9 bases aligning to TRBD2. CDR3 length equals 15 residues. J gave up 6 bases and V 2 bases, and 7 bases lay outside the gene matches. Looked up from germline, CDR1 is SGHRS and CDR2 is YFSETQ. The CDR3 DNA, read in part, is TGCGCCAGCAGCTTCACGGCGGGAGGGTCCGATACG. Amino acid sequence: CASSFTAGGSDT. The full CDR3 reads CASSFTAGGSDTQYF.

CDR3 sequence: CASSETGEVVKLFF. The covered CDR3 bases are TGTGCCAGCAGTGAAACAGGGGAGGTAGTAAAA. This chain links TRBV2 with TRBJ1-4; 7 nucleotides agree with TRBD1. The missing CDR3 end, 3 residues past where the read stops, is filled in from the germline J gene. CDR1 and CDR2 from the germline V gene are SNHLY and FYNNEI. V lost 2 bases, J lost 10 bases, and 7 bases stayed unmatched. This CDR3 has 14 residues.

A remark on this clone: Read sequence stops 3 residues before the CDR3 end, and the germline J gene provides the missing end. This rearrangement joins TRBV7-3 to TRBJ1-1, with a tentative D call TRBD1 (6 bases). The CDR3 is 15 amino acids. Germline V gene sequence: CDR1 SGHTA, CDR2 FQGTGA. Trimming pared 5 bases from V and 0 bases from J, leaving 13 bases between. The sequenced CDR3 bases are TGTGCCAGCAGCGCCCTGGGACATCTGAACACTGAA. Amino acid sequence: CASSALGHLNTE. The entire CDR3 reads CASSALGHLNTEAFF.

Comment on this clone: The read gets to within 3 residues of the CDR3 end, and the germline J gene fills in the rest. J is TRBJ2-3 and V is TRBV20-1; D might be TRBD1 or TRBD2, each matching 5 bases. The CDR3 consists of 14 residues. The germline V gene encodes CDR1 DFQATT and CDR2 SNEGSKA (reference sequence). V was shortened by 5 bases and J by 2 bases, with 14 bases between the two germline ends. The covered CDR3 bases are TGCAGTGCTCCTCCAGGGAGCGACACAGATACG. This encodes CSAPPGSDTDT. The CDR3, in full, reads CSAPPGSDTDTQYF.

As to this clone: The read is 3 residues too short to cover the CDR3 end, so that end is filled in from the germline J gene. V usage is TRBV5-6 and J usage is TRBJ2-7; possibly TRBD2 for D (6 bases). V was cut by 6 bases and J by 3 bases, with 13 bases left in between. The CDR3 extends over 13 amino acids. Germline assignment: CDR1 SGHDT and CDR2 YYEEEE. The CDR3 sequence: CASTLGLNYEQYF. CDR3 DNA (partial): TGTGCCAGCACCCTTGGACTAAACTACGAG.

As for this clone: The observed sequence ends 3 residues before the CDR3 terminus, with the missing tail filled in from the germline J gene. This chain connects TRBV12-3 or TRBV12-4 to TRBJ2-7; TRBD2 agrees at 7 bases. CDR3 length: 14 residues. After removal of 1 base from V and 4 bases from J, the junction contained 4 bases not matched to a gene. The sequenced CDR3 bases are TGTGCCAGCAGTTTAGGTGGCGGGGGTTACGAG. Translating it yields CASSLGGGGYE. The entire CDR3 protein reads CASSLGGGGYEQYF.

Note on this clone: The sequenced fragment ends 3 residues before the CDR3 boundary, so the rest is inferred from the germline J gene. This chain uses TRBV5-1 with TRBJ1-6, with 10 bases lining up with TRBD1. This CDR3 comprises 13 residues. Germline V gene data show CDR1 as SGHRS and CDR2 as YFSETQ. With 7 bases clipped from V and 8 bases from J, the junction kept 3 bases outside the gene matches. CDR3 DNA (partial): TGCGCCAGCGGGACAGGGGATGATTCACCC. It translates to CASGTGDDSP. The CDR3 in full is CASGTGDDSPLHF.

Turning to this clone: The DNA ends 3 residues before the CDR3 does, and the rest of the CDR3 is filled in from the germline J gene. The V call is TRBV7-9, the J call TRBJ2-5; weak D call: TRBD2 (5 bases). This CDR3 has 14 residues. Per the germline V gene, CDR1 is SEHNR and CDR2 is FQNEAQ (reference sequence). Trimming took 5 bases from V and 1 from J, leaving 11 bases between them. CDR3 DNA (partial): TGTGCCAGCAGCCTTGCTAGCTTCCAAGAGACC. It encodes CASSLASFQET. The entire CDR3 protein reads CASSLASFQETQYF.

Worth noting for this clone: The CDR3 goes on 3 residues after the read ends, and that part is filled in from the germline J gene. V and J are TRBV29-1 and TRBJ1-5, with D tentatively TRBD1 (6 bases). CDR1 SQVTM and CDR2 ANQGSEA come from the germline V gene. The CDR3 spans 13 residues. V was shortened by 5 bases and J by 3 bases, with 11 bases between the two germline ends. The covered CDR3 bases are TGCAGCGTTCTAGGACAGAACAATCAGCCC. This sequence encodes CSVLGQNNQP. The CDR3 in its entirety is CSVLGQNNQPQHF.

Concerning this clone: The sequence runs out 3 residues before the end of the CDR3; the remainder is reconstructed from the germline J gene. The rearrangement links TRBV19 to TRBJ2-3; D call uncertain. The germline V gene encodes CDR1 LNHDA and CDR2 SQIVND (reference sequence). With 9 bases removed from V and 4 bases from J, the gap between germline ends came to 11 bases. There are 12 residues in the CDR3. CDR3 DNA (partial): TGTGCCAGCTCCGACTGGGCAGATACG. Translated, it gives CASSDWADT. The whole CDR3 sequence reads CASSDWADTQYF.

A remark on this clone: The read terminates 3 residues ahead of where the CDR3 ends, so the germline J gene completes it. The rearrangement joins TRBV19 to TRBJ2-7; 13 positions match TRBD2. The germline gives CDR1 LNHDA, CDR2 SQIVND (reference sequence). V lost 6 bases, J lost 4 bases, and 6 bases stayed unmatched. The CDR3 length is 15 residues. The CDR3 loop reads CASSLATSGGYEQYF. CDR3 DNA (partial): TGTGCCAGTAGCCTCGCGACTAGCGGGGGGTACGAG.

With respect to this clone: Coverage ceases 3 residues before the CDR3 finishes, and the germline J gene fills in the end. Other DNA sequences in this specimen translate into the identical CDR3. The V call is TRBV2, the J call TRBJ2-4, with no clear D. With 6 bases removed from V and 0 bases from J, the gap between germline ends came to 3 bases. The germline V gene has CDR1 SNHLY and CDR2 FYNNEI. The CDR3 length is 12 residues. The CDR3: CASSLAKNIQYF. The covered CDR3 bases are TGTGCCAGCAGCCTAGCCAAAAACATT.

In the case of this clone: The read halts 3 residues ahead of the CDR3 end, with the missing end drawn from the germline J gene. V is TRBV19 and J is TRBJ2-1; D gene ambiguous. The CDR3 is 11 amino acids. V was trimmed by 2 bases and J by 7 bases, leaving 3 bases between them. Germline CDR1 LNHDA, CDR2 SQIVND (reference sequence). Partial CDR3 DNA: TGTGCCAGTAGTATACAGAATGAG. Its translation is CASSIQNE. The full CDR3 reads CASSIQNEQFF.

In the case of this clone: The CDR3 end is not reached by the read, which stops 3 residues before it; the germline J gene fills it in. The rearrangement links TRBV20-1 to TRBJ2-2, with D maybe TRBD1 (5 bases). V was pared by 0 bases and J by 1 base, with 6 bases between. Germline CDR1 DFQATT, CDR2 SNEGSKA (reference sequence). The CDR3 sequence is 14 residues long. The CDR3 spells CSARDRGNTGELFF. The CDR3 DNA, read in part, is TGCAGTGCTAGAGATAGGGGGAACACCGGGGAG.

About this clone itself: The CDR3 end is not reached by the read, which stops 3 residues before it; the germline J gene fills it in. The genes are TRBV29-1 and TRBJ2-3; the match to TRBD2 covers 8 bases. This CDR3 comprises 13 residues. The junction had 2 bases not matched to a gene; V was cut back by 6 bases and J by 0 bases. Germline loops: CDR1 SQVTM, CDR2 ANQGSEA. CDR3 protein: CSVTGGSTDTQYF. The sequenced CDR3 bases are TGCAGCGTCACGGGGGGGAGCACAGATACG.

As regards this clone: The DNA ends 3 residues before the CDR3 does, and the rest of the CDR3 is filled in from the germline J gene. V usage is TRBV30 and J usage is TRBJ1-5; possible D gene TRBD1, 6 bases. The V gene's germline CDR1 is GTSNPN and CDR2 SVGIG (reference sequence). The CDR3 is 13 residues long. V was clipped by 2 bases and J by 6 bases, with 11 bases between them. CDR3 in amino acids: CAWSSGQIQPQHF. The covered CDR3 bases are TGTGCCTGGAGTAGCGGACAGATTCAGCCC.

Concerning this clone itself: From the germline J gene comes the end of the CDR3, since the read stops 3 residues before it. The rearrangement links TRBV19 to TRBJ2-5, with unresolved D. Deletions cut 4 bases from V and 1 base from J, with 7 bases between. In germline, CDR1 is LNHDA, CDR2 SQIVND (reference sequence). The CDR3 has 13 amino acids. Incomplete CDR3 DNA: TGTGCCAGTAGTACCCCTCTCCAAGAGACC. It yields the protein CASSTPLQET. The whole CDR3 sequence is CASSTPLQETQYF.

With regard to this clone: The read is 3 residues too short to cover the CDR3 end, so that end is filled in from the germline J gene. This sequence joins TRBV7-2 and TRBJ2-7; possibly TRBD2 for D (5 bases). Trimming took off 5 bases at V and 6 bases at J, with 14 bases between the two ends. Germline lookup yields CDR1 SGHTA and CDR2 FQGNSA. The CDR3 has 13 residues. CDR3 bases read: TGTGCCAGCAGCCACCAAACTAGAGGCGAG. Amino acid sequence: CASSHQTRGE. From start to end, the CDR3 is CASSHQTRGEQYF.